The table lists the clone carrying this TCR beta chain with a count of one. These data come from a study of cytomegalovirus exposure and HLA in healthy donors. The CDR3 spans 14 residues. Losses at the gene ends were 4 bases for V and 3 bases for J; bases not matched to a gene: 4. Germline V CDR1 and CDR2: SGHTS, YDEGEE. PCR primers comprised 60 Vbeta and 13 Jbeta primers. Method: immunoSEQ multiplex PCR; TCRdb's copy keeps in-frame clones and lacks some. This sample has about 140,000 clones; approximately 60% occur once, and the top ten carry 1.5% to 2%. This rearrangement joins TRBV5-8 to TRBJ2-7; 10 bases line up with TRBD1. This receptor was taken from a human donor in good health. Sequencing used PBMCs. The CDR3 DNA sequence: TGTGCCAGCAGCGCTGGACAGGGGGGCTACGAGCAGTACTTC. Translation gives CASSAGQGGYEQYF.